This TCR beta chain was found in a study of blood T cells in healthy people across ages. The CDR3 is 14 residues long. Germline V gene lookup returns CDR1 SGHTA and CDR2 FQGNSA. V shed 8 bases and J shed 8 bases, with 19 bases lying between them. Primers used in a second PCR of about 7 to 11 cycles were a sample-barcoded 5' primer and a J-beta primer mix. TCRdb reprocessed the 5' RACE reads via MiXCR and lists one record per CDR3 protein. The sample consists of about 640,000 distinct CDR3 sequences, about 53% of them appearing once. This receptor was obtained from a man in his sixties in good health. The V gene is TRBV7-2, the J gene TRBJ2-1, with a tentative D call TRBD2 (6 bases). The sequenced sample was blood. CDR3 nucleotides: TGTGCCAGCCCACCGGACTACTGGGTCGATGAGCAGTTCTTC. Amino acids: CASPPDYWVDEQFF.